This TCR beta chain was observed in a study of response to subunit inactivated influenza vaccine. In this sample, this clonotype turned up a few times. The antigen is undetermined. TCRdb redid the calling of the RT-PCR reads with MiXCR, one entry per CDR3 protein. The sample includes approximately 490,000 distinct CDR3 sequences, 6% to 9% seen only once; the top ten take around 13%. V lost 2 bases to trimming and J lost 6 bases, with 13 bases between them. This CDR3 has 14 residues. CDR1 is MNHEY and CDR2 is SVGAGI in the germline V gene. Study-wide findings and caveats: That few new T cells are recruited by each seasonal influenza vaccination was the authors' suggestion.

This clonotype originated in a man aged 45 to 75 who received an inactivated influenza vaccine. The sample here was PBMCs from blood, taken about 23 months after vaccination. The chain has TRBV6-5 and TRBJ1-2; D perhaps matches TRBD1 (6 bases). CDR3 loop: CASSYQGQRNGYTF. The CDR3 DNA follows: TGTGCCAGCAGTTACCAGGGGCAACGAAATGGCTACACCTTC.